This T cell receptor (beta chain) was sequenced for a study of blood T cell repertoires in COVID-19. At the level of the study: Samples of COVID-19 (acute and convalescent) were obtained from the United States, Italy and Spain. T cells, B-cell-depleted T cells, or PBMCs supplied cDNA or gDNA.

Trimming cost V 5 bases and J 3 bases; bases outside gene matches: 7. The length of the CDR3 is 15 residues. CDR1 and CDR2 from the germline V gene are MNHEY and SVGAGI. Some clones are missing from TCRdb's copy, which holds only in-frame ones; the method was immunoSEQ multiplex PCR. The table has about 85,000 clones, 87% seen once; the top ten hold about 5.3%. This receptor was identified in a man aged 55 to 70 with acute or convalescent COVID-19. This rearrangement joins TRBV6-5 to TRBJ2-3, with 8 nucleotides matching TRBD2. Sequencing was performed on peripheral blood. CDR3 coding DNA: TGTGCCAGCAGTCACCTGGGCGGGGGGACAGATACGCAGTATTTT. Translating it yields CASSHLGGGTDTQYF.